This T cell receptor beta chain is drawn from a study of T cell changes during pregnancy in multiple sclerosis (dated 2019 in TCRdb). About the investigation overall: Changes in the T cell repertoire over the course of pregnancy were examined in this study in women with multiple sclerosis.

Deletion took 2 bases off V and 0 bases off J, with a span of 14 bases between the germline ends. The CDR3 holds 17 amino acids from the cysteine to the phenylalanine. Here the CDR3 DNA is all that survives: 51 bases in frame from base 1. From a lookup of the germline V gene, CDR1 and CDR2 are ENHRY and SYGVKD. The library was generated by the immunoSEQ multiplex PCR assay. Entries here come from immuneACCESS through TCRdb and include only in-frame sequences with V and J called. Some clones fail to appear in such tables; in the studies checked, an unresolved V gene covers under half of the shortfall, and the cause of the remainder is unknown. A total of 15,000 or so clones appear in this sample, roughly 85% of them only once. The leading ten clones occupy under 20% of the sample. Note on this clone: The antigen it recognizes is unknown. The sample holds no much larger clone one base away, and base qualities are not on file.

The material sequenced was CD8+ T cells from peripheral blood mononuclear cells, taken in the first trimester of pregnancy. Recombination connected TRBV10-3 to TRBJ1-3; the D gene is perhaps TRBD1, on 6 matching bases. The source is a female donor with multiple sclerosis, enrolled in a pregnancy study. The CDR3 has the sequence CAISEPGTPRSGNTIYF. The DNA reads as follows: TGTGCCATCAGTGAGCCCGGGACACCCCGCTCTGGAAACACCATATATTTT.